This T cell receptor beta chain was identified during a study of cytomegalovirus exposure and HLA in healthy donors. The ends were cut back, 2 bases at V and 0 bases at J, with 5 bases in the middle. The CDR3 has 15 residues. From germline, CDR1 is MNHEY and CDR2 SVGAGI. Primers included in the PCR were 60 Vbeta and 13 Jbeta primers. Assay: immunoSEQ multiplex PCR; the TCRdb copy retains only in-frame clones and omits some. The sample yields under 150,000 clones, 75% to 80% seen once. The gene calls are TRBV6-5 and TRBJ1-6, with D uncertain. This TCR came from a male donor in good health and CMV-seronegative. The sequenced material came from PBMCs. The CDR3 reads CASSYGSSYNSPLHF. The CDR3 nucleotides are TGTGCCAGCAGTTACGGGAGCTCCTATAATTCACCCCTCCACTTT.